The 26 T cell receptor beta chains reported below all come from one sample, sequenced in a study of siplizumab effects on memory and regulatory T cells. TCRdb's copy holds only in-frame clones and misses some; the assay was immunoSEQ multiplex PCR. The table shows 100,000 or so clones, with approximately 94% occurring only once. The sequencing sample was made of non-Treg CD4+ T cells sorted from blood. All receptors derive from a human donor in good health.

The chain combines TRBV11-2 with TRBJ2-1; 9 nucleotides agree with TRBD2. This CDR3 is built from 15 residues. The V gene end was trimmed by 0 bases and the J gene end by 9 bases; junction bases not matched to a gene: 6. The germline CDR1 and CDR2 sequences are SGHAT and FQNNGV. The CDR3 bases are TGTGCCAGCAGCTTAGATCAGCTAGCGGGAAGTGAGCAGTTCTTC. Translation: CASSLDQLAGSEQFF.

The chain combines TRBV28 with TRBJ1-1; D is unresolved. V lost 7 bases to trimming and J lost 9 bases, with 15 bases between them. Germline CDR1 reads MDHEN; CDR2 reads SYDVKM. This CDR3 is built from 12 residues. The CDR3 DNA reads TGTGCCAGCAAGAAGGCAGGTTATCAAGCTTTCTTT. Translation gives CASKKAGYQAFF.

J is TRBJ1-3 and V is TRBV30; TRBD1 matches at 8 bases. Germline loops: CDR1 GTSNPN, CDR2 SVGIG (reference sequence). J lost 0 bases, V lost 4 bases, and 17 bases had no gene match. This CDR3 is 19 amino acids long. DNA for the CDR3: TGTGCCTGGAACCGGGACAGGAGTTTTGGTCGGAGCTCTGGAAACACCATATATTTT. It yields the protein CAWNRDRSFGRSSGNTIYF. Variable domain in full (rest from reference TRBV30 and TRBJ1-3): SQTIHQWPATLVQPVGSPLSLECTVEGTSNPNLYWYRQAAGRGLQLLFYSVGIGQISSEVPQNLSASRPQDRQFILSSKKLLLSDSGFYLCAWNRDRSFGRSSGNTIYFGEGSWLTVV.

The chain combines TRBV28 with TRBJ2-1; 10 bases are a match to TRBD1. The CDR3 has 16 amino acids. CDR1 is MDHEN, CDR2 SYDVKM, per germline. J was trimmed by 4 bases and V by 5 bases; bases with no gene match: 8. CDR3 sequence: CASSGTGQGPYNEQFF. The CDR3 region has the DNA TGTGCCAGCAGTGGTACGGGACAGGGGCCTTACAATGAGCAGTTCTTC.

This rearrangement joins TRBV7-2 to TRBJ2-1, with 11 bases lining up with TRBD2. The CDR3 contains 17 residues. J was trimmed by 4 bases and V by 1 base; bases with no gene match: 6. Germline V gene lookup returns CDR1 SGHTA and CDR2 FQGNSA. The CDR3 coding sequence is TGTGCCAGCAGCTTAGGGACTAGCGGGCCATTTTACAATGAGCAGTTCTTC. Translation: CASSLGTSGPFYNEQFF.

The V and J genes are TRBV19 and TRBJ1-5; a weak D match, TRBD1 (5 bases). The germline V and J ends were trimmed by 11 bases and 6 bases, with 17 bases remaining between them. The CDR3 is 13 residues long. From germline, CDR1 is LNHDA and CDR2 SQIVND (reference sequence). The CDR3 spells CASSGQKPQPQHF. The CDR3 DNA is TGTGCCTCCTCGGGGCAGAAACCTCAGCCCCAGCATTTT.

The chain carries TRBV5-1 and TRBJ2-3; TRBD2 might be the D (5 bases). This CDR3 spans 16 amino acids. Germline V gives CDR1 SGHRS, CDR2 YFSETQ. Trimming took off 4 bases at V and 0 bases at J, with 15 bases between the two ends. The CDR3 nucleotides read TGCGCCAGCAGCCCGAGGGCCGCGACTAGCACAGATACGCAGTATTTT. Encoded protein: CASSPRAATSTDTQYF. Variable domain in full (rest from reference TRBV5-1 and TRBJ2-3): KAGVTQTPRYLIKTRGQQVTLSCSPISGHRSVSWYQQTPGQGLQFLFEYFSETQRNKGNFPGRFSGRQFSNSRSEMNVSTLELGDSALYLCASSPRAATSTDTQYFGPGTRLTVL.

CDR3 in amino acids: CASSLVTGGNTEAFF. CDR3 in DNA: TGTGCCAGCAGCTTGGTGACAGGCGGTAACACTGAAGCTTTCTTT. This chain connects TRBV5-6 to TRBJ1-1; weak D call: TRBD1 (6 bases). Germline assignment: CDR1 SGHDT and CDR2 YYEEEE. Trimming left V 0 bases short and J 2 bases short, with 11 bases between. This CDR3 is built from 15 residues.

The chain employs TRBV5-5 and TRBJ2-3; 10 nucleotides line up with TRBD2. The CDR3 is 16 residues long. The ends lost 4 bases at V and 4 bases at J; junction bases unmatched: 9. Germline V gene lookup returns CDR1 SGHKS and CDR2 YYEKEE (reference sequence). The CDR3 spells CASSIPSSGRSDTQYF. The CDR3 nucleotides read TGTGCCAGCAGCATACCCTCTAGCGGGAGATCAGATACGCAGTATTTT.

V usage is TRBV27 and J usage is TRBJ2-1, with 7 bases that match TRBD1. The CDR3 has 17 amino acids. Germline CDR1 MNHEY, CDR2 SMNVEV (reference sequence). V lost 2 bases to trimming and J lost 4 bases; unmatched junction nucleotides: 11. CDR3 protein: CASSLGRGTGAYNEQFF. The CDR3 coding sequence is TGTGCCAGCAGTTTAGGTCGGGGCACAGGGGCATACAATGAGCAGTTCTTC.

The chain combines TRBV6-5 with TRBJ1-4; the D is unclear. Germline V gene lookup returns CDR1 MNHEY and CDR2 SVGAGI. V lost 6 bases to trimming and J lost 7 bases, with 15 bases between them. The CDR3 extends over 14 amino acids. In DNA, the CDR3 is TGTGCCAGCAGCCCGCCCGGGCGGGCTGAAAAACTGTTTTTT. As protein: CASSPPGRAEKLFF.

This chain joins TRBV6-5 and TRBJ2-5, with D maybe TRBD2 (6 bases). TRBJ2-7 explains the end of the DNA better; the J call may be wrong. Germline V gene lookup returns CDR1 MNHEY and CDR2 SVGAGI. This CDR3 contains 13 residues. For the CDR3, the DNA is TGTGCCAGCAGTTACGGGAGGAACTACGAGCAGTACTTC. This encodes CASSYGRNYEQYF.

The CDR3 sequence is CASKESGLVTDTQYF. Written as DNA, the CDR3 is TGTGCCAGCAAAGAATCGGGACTAGTCACAGATACGCAGTATTTT. The chain recombines TRBV2 with TRBJ2-3; TRBD2 agrees at 8 bases. With 7 bases clipped from V and 2 bases from J, the junction kept 8 bases outside the gene matches. In germline, CDR1 is SNHLY, CDR2 FYNNEI. The CDR3 extends over 15 amino acids.

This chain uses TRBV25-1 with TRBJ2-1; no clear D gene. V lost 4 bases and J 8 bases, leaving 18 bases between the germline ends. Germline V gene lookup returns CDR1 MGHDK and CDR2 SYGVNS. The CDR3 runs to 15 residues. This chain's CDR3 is CASSGDFTPSDEQFF. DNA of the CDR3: TGTGCCAGCAGTGGAGACTTTACCCCCTCCGATGAGCAGTTCTTC.

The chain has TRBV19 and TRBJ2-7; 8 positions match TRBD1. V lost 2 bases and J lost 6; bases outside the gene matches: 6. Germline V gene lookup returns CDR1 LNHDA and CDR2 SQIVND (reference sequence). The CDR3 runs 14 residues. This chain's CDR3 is CASSIQQGTGEQYF. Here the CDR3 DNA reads TGTGCCAGTAGTATACAACAAGGGACAGGCGAGCAGTACTTC.

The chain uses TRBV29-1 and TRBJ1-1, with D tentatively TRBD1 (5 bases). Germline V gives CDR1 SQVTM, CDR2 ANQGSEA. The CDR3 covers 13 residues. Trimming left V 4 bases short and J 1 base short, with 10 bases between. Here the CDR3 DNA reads TGCAGCGTTGCTTGGACACCGAACACTGAAGCTTTCTTT. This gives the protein CSVAWTPNTEAFF.

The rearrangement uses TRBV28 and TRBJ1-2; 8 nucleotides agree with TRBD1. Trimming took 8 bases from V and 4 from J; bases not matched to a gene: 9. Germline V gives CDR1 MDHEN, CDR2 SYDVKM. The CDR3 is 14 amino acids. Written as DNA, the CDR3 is TGTGCCAGCTCCATTCAGACAGGGGCCTATGGCTACACCTTC. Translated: CASSIQTGAYGYTF.

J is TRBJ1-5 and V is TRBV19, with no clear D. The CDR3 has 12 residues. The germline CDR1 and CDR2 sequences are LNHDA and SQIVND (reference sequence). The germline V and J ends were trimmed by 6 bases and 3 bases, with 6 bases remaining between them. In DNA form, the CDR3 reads TGTGCCAGTAGAGGGCCCAATCAGCCCCAGCATTTT. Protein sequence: CASRGPNQPQHF.

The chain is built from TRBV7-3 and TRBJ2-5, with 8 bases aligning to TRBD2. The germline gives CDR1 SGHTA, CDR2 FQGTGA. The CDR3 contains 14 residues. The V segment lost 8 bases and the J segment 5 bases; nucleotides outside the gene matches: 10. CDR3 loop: CASAPVAGRETQYF. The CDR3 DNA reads TGTGCCAGCGCTCCTGTAGCGGGAAGGGAGACCCAGTACTTC.

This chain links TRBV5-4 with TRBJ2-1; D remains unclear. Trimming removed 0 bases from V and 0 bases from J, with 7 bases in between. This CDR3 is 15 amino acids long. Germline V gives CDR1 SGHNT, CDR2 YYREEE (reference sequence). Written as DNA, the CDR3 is TGTGCCAGCAGCTTGGACGGTAGCTCCTACAATGAGCAGTTCTTC. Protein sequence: CASSLDGSSYNEQFF.

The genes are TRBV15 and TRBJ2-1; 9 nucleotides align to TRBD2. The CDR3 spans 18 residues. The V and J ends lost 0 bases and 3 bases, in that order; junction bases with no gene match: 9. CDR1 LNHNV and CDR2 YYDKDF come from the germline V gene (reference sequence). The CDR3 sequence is CATSRDGRTSALYNEQFF. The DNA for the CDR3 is TGTGCCACCAGCAGAGATGGTAGGACTAGCGCCCTCTACAATGAGCAGTTCTTC.

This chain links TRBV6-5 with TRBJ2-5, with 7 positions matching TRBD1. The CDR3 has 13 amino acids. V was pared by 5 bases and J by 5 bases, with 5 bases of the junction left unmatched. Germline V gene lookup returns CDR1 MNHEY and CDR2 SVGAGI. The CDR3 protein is CASSQGQRETQYF. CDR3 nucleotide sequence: TGTGCCAGCAGTCAGGGACAGAGGGAGACCCAGTACTTC.

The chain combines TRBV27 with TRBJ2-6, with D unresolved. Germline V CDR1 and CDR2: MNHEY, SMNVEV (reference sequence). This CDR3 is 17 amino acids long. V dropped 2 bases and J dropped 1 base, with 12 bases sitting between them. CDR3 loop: CASSLEADWSGANVLTF. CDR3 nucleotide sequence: TGTGCCAGCAGTTTAGAGGCGGATTGGTCTGGGGCCAACGTCCTGACTTTC. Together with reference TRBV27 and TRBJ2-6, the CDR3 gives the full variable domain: EAQVTQNPRYLITVTGKKLTVTCSQNMNHEYMSWYRQDPGLGLRQIYYSMNVEVTDKGDVPEGYKVSRKEKRNFPLILESPSPNQTSLYFCASSLEADWSGANVLTFGAGSRLTVL.

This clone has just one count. The CDR3 here is CASSFTAGGNTDTQYF. The CDR3 DNA is TGTGCCAGCAGCTTCACGGCGGGGGGCAACACAGATACGCAGTATTTT. The chain recombines TRBV11-2 with TRBJ2-3, with TRBD2 identical over 8 bases. V dropped 3 bases and J dropped 2; count of bases not matched to a gene: 7. The length of the CDR3 is 16 residues. Germline V gene data show CDR1 as SGHAT and CDR2 as FQNNGV.

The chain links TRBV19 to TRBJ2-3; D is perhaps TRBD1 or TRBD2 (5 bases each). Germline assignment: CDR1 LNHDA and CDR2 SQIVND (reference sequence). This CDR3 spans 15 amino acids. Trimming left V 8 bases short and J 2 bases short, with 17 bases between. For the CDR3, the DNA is TGTGCCAGTCAAAATCGGCCGGGACCCACAGATACGCAGTATTTT. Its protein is CASQNRPGPTDTQYF. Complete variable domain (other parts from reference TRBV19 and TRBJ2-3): DGGITQSPKYLFRKEGQNVTLSCEQNLNHDAMYWYRQDPGQGLRLIYYSQIVNDFQKGDIAEGYSVSREKKESFPLTVTSAQKNPTAFYLCASQNRPGPTDTQYFGPGTRLTVL.

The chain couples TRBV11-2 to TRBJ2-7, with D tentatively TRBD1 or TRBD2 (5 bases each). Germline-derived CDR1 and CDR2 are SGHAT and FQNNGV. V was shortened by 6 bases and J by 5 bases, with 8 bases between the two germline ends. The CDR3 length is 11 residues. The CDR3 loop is CASSGGNEQYF. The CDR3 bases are TGTGCCAGCAGTGGGGGAAACGAGCAGTACTTC.